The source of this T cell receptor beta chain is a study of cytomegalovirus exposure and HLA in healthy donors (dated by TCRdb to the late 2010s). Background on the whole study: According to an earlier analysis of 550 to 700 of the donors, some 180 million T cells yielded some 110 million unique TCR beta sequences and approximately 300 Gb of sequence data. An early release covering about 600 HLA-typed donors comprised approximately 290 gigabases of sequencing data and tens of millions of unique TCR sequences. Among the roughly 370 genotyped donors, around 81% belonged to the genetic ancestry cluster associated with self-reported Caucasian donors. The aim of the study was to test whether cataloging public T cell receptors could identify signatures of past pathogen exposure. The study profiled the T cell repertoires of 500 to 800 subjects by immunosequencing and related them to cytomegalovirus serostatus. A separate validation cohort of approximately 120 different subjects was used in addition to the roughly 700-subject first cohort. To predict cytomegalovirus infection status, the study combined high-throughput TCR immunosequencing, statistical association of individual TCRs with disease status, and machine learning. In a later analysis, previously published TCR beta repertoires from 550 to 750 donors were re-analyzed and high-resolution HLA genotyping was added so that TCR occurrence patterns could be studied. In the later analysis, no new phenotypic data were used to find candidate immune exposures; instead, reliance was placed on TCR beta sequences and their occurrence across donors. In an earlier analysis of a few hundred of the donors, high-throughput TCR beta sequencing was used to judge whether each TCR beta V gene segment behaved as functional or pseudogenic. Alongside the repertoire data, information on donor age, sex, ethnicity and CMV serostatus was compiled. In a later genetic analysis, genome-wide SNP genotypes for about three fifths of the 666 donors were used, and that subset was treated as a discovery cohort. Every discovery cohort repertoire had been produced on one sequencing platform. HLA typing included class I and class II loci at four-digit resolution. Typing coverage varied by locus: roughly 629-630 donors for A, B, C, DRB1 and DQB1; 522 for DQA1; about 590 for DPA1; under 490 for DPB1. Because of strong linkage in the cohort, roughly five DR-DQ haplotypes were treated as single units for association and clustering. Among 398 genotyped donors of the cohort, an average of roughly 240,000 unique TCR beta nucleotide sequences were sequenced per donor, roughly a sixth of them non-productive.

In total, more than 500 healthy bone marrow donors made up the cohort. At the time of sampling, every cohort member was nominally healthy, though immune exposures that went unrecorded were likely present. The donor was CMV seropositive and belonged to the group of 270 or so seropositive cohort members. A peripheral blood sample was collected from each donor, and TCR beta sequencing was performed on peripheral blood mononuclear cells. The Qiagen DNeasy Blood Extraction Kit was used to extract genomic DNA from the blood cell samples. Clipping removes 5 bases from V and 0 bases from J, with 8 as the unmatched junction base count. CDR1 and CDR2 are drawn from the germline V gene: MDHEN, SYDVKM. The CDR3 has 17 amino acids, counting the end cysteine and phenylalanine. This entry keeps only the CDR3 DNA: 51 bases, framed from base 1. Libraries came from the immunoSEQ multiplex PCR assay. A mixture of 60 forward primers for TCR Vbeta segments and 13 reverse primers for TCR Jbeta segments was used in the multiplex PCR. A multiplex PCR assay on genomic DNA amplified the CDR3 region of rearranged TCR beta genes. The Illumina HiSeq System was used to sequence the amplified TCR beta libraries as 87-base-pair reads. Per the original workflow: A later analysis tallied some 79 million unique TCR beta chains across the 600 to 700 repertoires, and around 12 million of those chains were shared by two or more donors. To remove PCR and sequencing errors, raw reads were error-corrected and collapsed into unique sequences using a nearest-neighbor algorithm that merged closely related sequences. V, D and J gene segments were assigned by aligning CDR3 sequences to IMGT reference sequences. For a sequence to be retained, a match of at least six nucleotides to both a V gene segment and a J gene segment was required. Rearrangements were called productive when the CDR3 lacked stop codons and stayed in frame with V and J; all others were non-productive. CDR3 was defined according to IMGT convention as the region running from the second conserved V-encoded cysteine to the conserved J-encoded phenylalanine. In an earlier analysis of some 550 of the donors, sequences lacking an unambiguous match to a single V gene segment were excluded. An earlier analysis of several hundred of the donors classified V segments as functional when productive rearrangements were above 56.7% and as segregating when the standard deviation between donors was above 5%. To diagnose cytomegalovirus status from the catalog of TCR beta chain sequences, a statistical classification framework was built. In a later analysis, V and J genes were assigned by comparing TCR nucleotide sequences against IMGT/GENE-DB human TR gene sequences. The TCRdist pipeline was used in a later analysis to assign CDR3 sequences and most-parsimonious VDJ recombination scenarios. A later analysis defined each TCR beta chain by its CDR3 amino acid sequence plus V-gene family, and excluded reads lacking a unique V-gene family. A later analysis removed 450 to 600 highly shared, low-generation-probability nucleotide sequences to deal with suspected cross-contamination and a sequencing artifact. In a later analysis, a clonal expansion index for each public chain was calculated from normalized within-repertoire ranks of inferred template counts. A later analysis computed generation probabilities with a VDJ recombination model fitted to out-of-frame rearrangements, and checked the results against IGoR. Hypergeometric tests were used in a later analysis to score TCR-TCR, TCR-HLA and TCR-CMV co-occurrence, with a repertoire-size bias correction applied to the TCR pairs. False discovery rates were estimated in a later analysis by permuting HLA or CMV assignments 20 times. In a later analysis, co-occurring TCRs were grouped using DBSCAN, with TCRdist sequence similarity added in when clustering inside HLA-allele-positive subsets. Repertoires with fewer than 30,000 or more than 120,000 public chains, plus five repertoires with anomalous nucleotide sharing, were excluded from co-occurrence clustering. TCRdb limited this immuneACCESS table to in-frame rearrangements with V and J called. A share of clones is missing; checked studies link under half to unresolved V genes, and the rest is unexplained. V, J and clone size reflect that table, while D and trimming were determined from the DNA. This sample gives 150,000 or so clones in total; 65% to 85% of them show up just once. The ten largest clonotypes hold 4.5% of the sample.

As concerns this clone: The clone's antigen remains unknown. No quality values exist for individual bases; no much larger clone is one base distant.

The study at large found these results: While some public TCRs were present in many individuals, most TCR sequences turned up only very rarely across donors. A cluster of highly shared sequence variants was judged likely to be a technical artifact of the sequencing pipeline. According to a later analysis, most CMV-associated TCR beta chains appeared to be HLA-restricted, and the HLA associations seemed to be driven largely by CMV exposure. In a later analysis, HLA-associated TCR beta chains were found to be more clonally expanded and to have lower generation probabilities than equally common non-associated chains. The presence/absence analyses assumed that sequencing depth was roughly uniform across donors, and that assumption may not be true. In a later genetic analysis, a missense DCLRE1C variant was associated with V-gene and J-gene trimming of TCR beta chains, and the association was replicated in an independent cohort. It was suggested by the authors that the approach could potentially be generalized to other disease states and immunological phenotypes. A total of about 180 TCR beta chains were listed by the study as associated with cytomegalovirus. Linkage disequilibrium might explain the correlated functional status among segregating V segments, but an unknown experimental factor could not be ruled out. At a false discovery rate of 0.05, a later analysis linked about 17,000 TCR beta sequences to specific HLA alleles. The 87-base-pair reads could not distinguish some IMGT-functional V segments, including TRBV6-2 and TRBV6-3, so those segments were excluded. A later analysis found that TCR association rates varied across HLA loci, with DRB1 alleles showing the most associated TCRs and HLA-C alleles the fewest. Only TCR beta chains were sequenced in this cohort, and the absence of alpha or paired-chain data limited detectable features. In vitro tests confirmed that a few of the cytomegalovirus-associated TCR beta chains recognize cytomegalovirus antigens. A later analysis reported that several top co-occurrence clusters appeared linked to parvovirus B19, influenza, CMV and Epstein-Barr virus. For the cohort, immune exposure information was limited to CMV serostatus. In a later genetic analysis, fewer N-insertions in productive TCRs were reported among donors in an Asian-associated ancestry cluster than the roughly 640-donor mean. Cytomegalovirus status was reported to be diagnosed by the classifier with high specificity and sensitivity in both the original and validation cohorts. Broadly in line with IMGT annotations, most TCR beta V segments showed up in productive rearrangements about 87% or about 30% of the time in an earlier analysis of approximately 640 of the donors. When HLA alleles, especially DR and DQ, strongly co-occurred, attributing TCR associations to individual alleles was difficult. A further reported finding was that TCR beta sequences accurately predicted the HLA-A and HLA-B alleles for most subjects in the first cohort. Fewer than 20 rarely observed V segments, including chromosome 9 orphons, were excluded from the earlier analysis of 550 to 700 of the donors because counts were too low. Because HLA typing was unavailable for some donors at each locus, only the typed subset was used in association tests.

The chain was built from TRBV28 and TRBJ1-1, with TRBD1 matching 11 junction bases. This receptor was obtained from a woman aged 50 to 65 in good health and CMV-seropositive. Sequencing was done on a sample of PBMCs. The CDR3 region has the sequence CASSLGGTGGLNTEAFF. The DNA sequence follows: TGTGCCAGCAGTCTCGGCGGGACAGGGGGTTTGAACACTGAAGCTTTCTTT.